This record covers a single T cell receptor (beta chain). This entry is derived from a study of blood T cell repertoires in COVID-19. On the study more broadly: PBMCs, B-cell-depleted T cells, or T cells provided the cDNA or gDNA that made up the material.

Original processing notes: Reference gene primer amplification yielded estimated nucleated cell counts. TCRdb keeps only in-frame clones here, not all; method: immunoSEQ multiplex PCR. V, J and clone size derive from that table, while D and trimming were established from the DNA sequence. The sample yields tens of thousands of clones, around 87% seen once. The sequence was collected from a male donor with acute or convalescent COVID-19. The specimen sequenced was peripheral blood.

The CDR3 here is CASSDGFSGNTIYF. CDR3 nucleotides: TGTGCCAGCAGTGACGGGTTCTCTGGAAACACCATATATTTT. This sequence joins TRBV6-1 and TRBJ1-3; D gene unclear. V was shortened by 3 bases and J by 0 bases, with 6 bases between the two germline ends. Germline V gene sequence: CDR1 MNHNS, CDR2 SASEGT. The length of the CDR3 is 14 residues.